Included here is one T cell receptor beta chain sequence, with context. The sample is drawn from a study of cytomegalovirus exposure and HLA in healthy donors. The donors (healthy individuals) were bone marrow donors. Germline-derived CDR1 and CDR2 are MGHRA and YSYEKL. This CDR3 contains 17 residues. V shed 0 bases and J 2 bases; nucleotides not matched to a gene: 9. PCR involved 60 Vbeta and 13 Jbeta primers. Clones were sequenced by immunoSEQ multiplex PCR, and TCRdb holds only the in-frame ones, with some missing. The sample records 75,000 to 95,000 clones, 70% to 90% being singletons. The source material was PBMCs. The sequence was obtained from a woman between 18 and 29 years old in good health and CMV-seropositive. This chain connects TRBV4-1 to TRBJ2-7; TRBD2 matches at 8 bases. CDR3 in DNA: TGCGCCAGCAGCCAAGATGATAATCTAGCGGGTACCTACGAGCAGTACTTC. Residues: CASSQDDNLAGTYEQYF.